This TCR beta chain originates from a study of blood T cells in healthy people across ages. Through a sample-barcoded 5' primer and a J-beta primer mix, a second PCR was run for roughly 7 to 11 cycles. TCRdb analysed the 5' RACE reads with MiXCR anew, one entry per CDR3 protein. The table records just under 750,000 distinct CDR3 sequences, 22% of them present only once. Study-level findings and limits: Donor CMV infection status was unknown, possibly confounding age-related changes in expanded clonotypes. Diversity was higher, and naive CD4+ cells more numerous, in long-lived donors than in aged donors.

V lost 4 bases, J lost 0 bases, and 15 bases lay in between. CDR1 and CDR2 (germline): SGHDN, FVKESK. The CDR3 is 16 amino acids. On this clonotype: The antigen remains unidentified.

The chain couples TRBV14 to TRBJ1-2; D unclear. This TCR was sampled from an older man in good health. Sequenced: blood. This chain's CDR3 is CASSPPGLRANYGYTF. The CDR3 coding sequence is TGTGCCAGCAGCCCTCCGGGCTTGCGAGCTAACTATGGCTACACCTTC.